Detailed here is one T cell receptor (beta chain). Its antigen is not identified. Trimming stripped 2 bases from V and 1 base from J, with 7 bases between. Germline CDR1 KGHDR, CDR2 SFDVKD. CDR3 length equals 15 residues. This entry is derived from a study of T cell responses to AZD1222 COVID-19 vaccine. Assay: immunoSEQ multiplex PCR; the TCRdb copy retains only in-frame clones and omits some. Among around 120,000 clones listed, about 93% were seen once. Points from the study as a whole: Sampled repertoires all dated from after the peak T cell response. Only 6 or 7 AZD1222 recipients tested seropositive at baseline.

Analyses pooled second doses at about 4 or about 12 weeks. This sequence originates from an adult who received the AZD1222 COVID-19 vaccine. V usage is TRBV24-1 and J usage is TRBJ2-2, with D unresolved. The sequencing used peripheral blood, collected 28 days after the second AZD1222 dose. CDR3 nucleotides: TGTGCCACCAGTGATTCGCAGGTGAACACCGGGGAGCTGTTTTTT. It codes for CATSDSQVNTGELFF.